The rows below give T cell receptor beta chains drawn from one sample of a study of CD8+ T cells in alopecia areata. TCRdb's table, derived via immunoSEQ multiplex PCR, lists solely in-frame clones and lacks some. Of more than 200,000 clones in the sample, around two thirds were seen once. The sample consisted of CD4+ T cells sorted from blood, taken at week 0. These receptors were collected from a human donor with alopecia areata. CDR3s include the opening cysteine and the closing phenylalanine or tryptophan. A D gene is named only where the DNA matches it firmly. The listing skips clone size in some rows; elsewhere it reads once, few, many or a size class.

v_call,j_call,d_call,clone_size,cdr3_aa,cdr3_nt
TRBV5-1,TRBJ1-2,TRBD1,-,CASSPVAGGGYGYTF,TGCGCCAGCAGCCCCGTGGCAGGGGGCGGCTATGGCTACACCTTC
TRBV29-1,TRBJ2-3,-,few,CSVESDVGADTQYF,TGCAGCGTTGAAAGTGATGTGGGCGCAGATACGCAGTATTTT
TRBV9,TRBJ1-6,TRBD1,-,CASSPRQGFDSPLHF,TGTGCCAGCAGCCCCCGACAGGGTTTTGATTCACCCCTCCACTTT
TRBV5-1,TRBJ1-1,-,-,CASSLGSGNTEAFF,TGCGCCAGCAGCTTGGGGTCCGGGAACACTGAAGCTTTCTTT
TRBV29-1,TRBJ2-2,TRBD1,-,CSAANRGGELFF,TGCAGCGCAGCTAACAGGGGCGGGGAGCTGTTTTTT
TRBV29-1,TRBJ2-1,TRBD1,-,CSVEGTGGFEQFF,TGCAGCGTTGAGGGGACAGGGGGCTTTGAGCAGTTCTTC
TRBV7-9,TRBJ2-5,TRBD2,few,CASSLWEGTQYF,TGTGCCAGCAGCTTGTGGGAGGGGACCCAGTACTTC
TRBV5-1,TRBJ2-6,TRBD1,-,CASSGTVSSGANVLTF,TGCGCCAGCAGCGGGACAGTTTCCTCTGGGGCCAACGTCCTGACTTTC
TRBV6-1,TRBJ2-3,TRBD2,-,CASSETLAADTQYF,TGTGCCAGCAGTGAAACCCTAGCGGCAGATACGCAGTATTTT
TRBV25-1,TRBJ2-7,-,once,CASSESRQDYEQYF,TGTGCCAGCAGTGAATCCCGGCAGGATTACGAGCAGTACTTC
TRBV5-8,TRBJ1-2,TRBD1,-,CASSPRTGVGYTF,TGTGCCAGCAGCCCGCGGACAGGGGTAGGCTACACCTTC
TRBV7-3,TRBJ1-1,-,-,CASSPWDGTEAFF,TGTGCCAGCAGCCCTTGGGACGGTACTGAAGCTTTCTTT
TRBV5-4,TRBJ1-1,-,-,CASSLPGNTEAFF,TGTGCCAGCAGCTTGCCAGGGAACACTGAAGCTTTCTTT
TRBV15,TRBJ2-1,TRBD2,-,CATSRGLAGDYEQFF,TGTGCCACCAGCAGGGGACTAGCGGGGGATTATGAGCAGTTCTTC
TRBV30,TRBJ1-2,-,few,CAWNPSGYGYTF,TGTGCCTGGAATCCCAGCGGCTATGGCTACACCTTC
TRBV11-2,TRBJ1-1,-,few,CASTLGGMNTEAFF,TGTGCCAGCACCCTGGGCGGGATGAACACTGAAGCTTTCTTT
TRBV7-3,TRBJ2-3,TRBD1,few,CASSKDRVIDTQYF,TGTGCCAGCAGTAAAGACAGGGTTATAGATACGCAGTATTTT
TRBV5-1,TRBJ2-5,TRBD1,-,CASSLDRGQETQYF,TGCGCCAGCAGCTTGGACAGGGGACAAGAGACCCAGTACTTC
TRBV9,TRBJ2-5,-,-,CASSVAGSKETQYF,TGTGCCAGCAGCGTAGCTGGCAGTAAAGAGACCCAGTACTTC
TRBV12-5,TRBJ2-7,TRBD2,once,CASGESSGGTYEQYF,TGTGCTAGTGGCGAGAGTAGCGGGGGAACCTACGAGCAGTACTTC
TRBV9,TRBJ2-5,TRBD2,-,CASSVAPSGLADQETQYF,TGTGCCAGCAGCGTAGCTCCTTCAGGACTAGCGGATCAAGAGACCCAGTACTTC
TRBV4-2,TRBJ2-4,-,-,CASSHQGGESAKNIQYF,TGTGCCAGCAGCCACCAAGGAGGGGAGTCAGCCAAAAACATTCAGTACTTC
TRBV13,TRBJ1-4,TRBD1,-,CASSFQISRRDREKLFF,TGTGCCAGCAGCTTCCAAATTTCGCGCAGGGACAGGGAAAAACTGTTTTTT
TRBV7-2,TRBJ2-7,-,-,CASSPTGTVSYEQYF,TGTGCCAGCAGCCCCACCGGGACGGTCTCCTACGAGCAGTACTTC
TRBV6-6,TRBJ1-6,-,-,CASSNGTPISPLHF,TGTGCCAGCAGTAACGGGACCCCTATTTCACCCCTCCACTTT
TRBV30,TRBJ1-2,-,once,CAWSVTRQETYGYTF,TGTGCCTGGAGTGTAACCCGACAGGAAACCTATGGCTACACCTTC
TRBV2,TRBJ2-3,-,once,CASRGRPSDTQYF,TGTGCCAGCAGAGGTCGGCCTTCAGATACGCAGTATTTT
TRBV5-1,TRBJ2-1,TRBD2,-,CASSSGGGLDEQFF,TGCGCCAGCAGCTCTGGCGGGGGTCTGGATGAGCAGTTCTTC
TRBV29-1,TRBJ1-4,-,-,CSVARNGEKLFF,TGCAGCGTGGCCAGGAATGGTGAAAAACTGTTTTTT
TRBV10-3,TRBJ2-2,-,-,CAIGEWNTGELFF,TGTGCCATCGGGGAATGGAACACCGGGGAGCTGTTTTTT
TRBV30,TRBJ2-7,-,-,CAWSVGPYEQYF,TGTGCCTGGAGTGTTGGTCCCTACGAGCAGTACTTC
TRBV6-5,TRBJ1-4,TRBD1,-,CASRESGTGKEKLFF,TGTGCCAGCAGGGAATCCGGGACAGGGAAAGAAAAACTGTTTTTT
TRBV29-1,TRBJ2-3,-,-,CSLPRGDTQYF,TGCAGCCTCCCCCGAGGGGATACGCAGTATTTT
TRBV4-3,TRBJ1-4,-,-,CASSQEEGLYEKLFF,TGCGCCAGCAGCCAAGAAGAAGGACTTTATGAAAAACTGTTTTTT
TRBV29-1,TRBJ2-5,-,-,CSVVRSQGETQYF,TGCAGCGTTGTTCGCTCCCAAGGGGAGACCCAGTACTTC
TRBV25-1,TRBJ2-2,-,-,CASSERVQRQGGELFF,TGTGCCAGCAGTGAACGGGTACAGAGGCAGGGCGGGGAGCTGTTTTTT
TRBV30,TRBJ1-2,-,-,CAWSNIRGSGYTF,TGTGCCTGGAGCAATATCCGGGGAAGTGGCTACACCTTC
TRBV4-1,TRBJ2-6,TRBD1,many,CASSRPGQGSLGNNVLTF,TGCGCCAGCAGCCGACCGGGACAGGGGTCCTTGGGGAACAACGTCCTGACTTTC
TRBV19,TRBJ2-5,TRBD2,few,CASSIQRGTQETQYF,TGTGCCAGTAGTATCCAGCGGGGGACCCAAGAGACCCAGTACTTC
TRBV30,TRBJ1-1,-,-,CAWTPEVTAFF,TGTGCCTGGACCCCGGAGGTGACAGCTTTCTTT
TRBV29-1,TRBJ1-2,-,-,CSVGSTNNYGYTF,TGCAGCGTTGGAAGTACTAACAACTATGGCTACACCTTC
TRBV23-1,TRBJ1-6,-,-,CASSDRDHKDLNSPLHF,TGCGCCAGCAGTGACAGAGACCACAAGGATTTAAATTCACCCCTCCACTTT
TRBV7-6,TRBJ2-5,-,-,CASSLGANMRGGETQYF,TGTGCCAGCAGCTTAGGAGCGAATATGCGGGGCGGGGAGACCCAGTACTTC
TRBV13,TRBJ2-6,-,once,CASLRYSGANVLTF,TGTGCCAGCCTTCGGTACTCTGGGGCCAACGTCCTGACTTTC
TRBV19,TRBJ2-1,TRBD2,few,CASSISAGGPGNEQFF,TGTGCCAGTAGTATTTCGGCGGGGGGGCCGGGTAATGAGCAGTTCTTC